This TCR beta chain was obtained from a study of T cell responses to AZD1222 COVID-19 vaccine. Whole-study results and caveats: Donors, mostly white British, included more females; clonal diversity was possibly underestimated.

With respect to this clone: Its antigen is unidentified.

Clones were sequenced by immunoSEQ multiplex PCR, and TCRdb holds only the in-frame ones, with some missing. The data hold 150,000 to 160,000 clones, with about nine tenths observed a single time. V lost 5 bases to trimming and J lost 2 bases, with 6 bases between them. The V gene's germline CDR1 is MNHEY and CDR2 SVGEGT. CDR3 size: 12 residues. The receptor's source is an adult in good health. Sample: peripheral blood, taken on day 0 of AZD1222 vaccination. The rearrangement joins TRBV6-2 or TRBV6-3 to TRBJ1-2; D gene unclear. The CDR3 is CASSTGNYGYTF. CDR3 in DNA: TGTGCCAGCAGTACCGGGAACTATGGCTACACCTTC.